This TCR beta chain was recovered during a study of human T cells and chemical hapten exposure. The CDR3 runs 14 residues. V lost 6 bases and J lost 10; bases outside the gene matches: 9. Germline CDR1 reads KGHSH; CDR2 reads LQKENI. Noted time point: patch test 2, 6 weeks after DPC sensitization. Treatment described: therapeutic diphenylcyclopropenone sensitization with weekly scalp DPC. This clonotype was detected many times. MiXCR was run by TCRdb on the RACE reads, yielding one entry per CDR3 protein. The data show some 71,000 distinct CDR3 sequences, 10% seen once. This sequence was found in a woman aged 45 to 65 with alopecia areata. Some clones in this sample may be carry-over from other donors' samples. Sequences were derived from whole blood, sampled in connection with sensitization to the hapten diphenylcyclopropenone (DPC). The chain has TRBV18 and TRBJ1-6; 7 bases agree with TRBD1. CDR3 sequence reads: CASSRQGVESPLHF. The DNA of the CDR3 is TGTGCCAGCTCGCGACAGGGAGTGGAGTCACCCCTCCACTTT.